Below are 21 T cell receptor beta chains sequenced from a single sample in a study of T-cell reconstitution after alpha-beta-depleted transplantation in children. Unique molecular identifiers tagged the TCRbeta library. TCRdb re-derived calls from the PCR reads in MiXCR, one entry per CDR3 protein. The repertoire has around 240,000 distinct CDR3 sequences, roughly 8.2% of them found once; the top ten carry 6.3%. The input for sequencing was PBMCs, mostly from graft donor cells, taken 180 days after TCRalphabeta/CD19-depleted stem cell transplant. The receptors originated from a male patient under 18 who had a stem cell transplant for acute lymphoblastic leukemia, so the T cells may come from the graft donor.

Many counts were recorded for this clonotype. The chain employs TRBV19 and TRBJ2-2; 7 nucleotides match TRBD1. Looked up from germline, CDR1 is LNHDA and CDR2 is SQIVND (reference sequence). V lost 7 bases, J lost 1 base, and 6 bases stayed unmatched. CDR3 length equals 15 residues. CDR3 region: CASIYRDRNTGELFF. Here the CDR3 DNA reads TGTGCCAGTATTTACCGGGACAGGAACACCGGGGAGCTGTTTTTT. Combining the CDR3 with reference TRBV19 and TRBJ2-2 gives the whole variable domain DGGITQSPKYLFRKEGQNVTLSCEQNLNHDAMYWYRQDPGQGLRLIYYSQIVNDFQKGDIAEGYSVSREKKESFPLTVTSAQKNPTAFYLCASIYRDRNTGELFFGEGSRLTVL.

This clonotype was counted ten times or more. The chain has TRBV10-3 and TRBJ1-1; D is perhaps TRBD1 (5 bases). Germline V lookup: CDR1 ENHRY, CDR2 SYGVKD. This CDR3 region has 14 residues. V was cut by 4 bases and J by 1 base, with 10 bases left in between. The CDR3 reads CAISGGSGNTEAFF. DNA for the CDR3: TGTGCCATCAGTGGGGGGTCGGGGAACACTGAAGCTTTCTTT.

This clonotype was observed at least ten times. The chain recombines TRBV4-3 with TRBJ1-5; no clear D. Germline lookup yields CDR1 LGHNA and CDR2 YSLEER. V shed 0 bases and J shed 0 bases, with 6 bases lying between them. This CDR3 comprises 15 residues. The CDR3 loop reads CASSQEPGSNQPQHF. The CDR3 nucleotides are TGCGCCAGCAGCCAAGAACCGGGTAGCAATCAGCCCCAGCATTTT.

This clonotype was seen repeatedly, ten times or more. The chain recombines TRBV7-2 with TRBJ2-3; 7 bases line up with TRBD2. V lost 3 bases to trimming and J lost 2 bases; unmatched junction nucleotides: 5. This CDR3 region has 15 residues. Germline CDR1 and CDR2: SGHTA and FQGNSA. The CDR3: CASSFPAGTTDTQYF. CDR3 DNA: TGTGCCAGCAGCTTCCCAGCGGGGACCACAGATACGCAGTATTTT.

This clonotype was observed at least ten times. This sequence joins TRBV24-1 and TRBJ2-1, with 7 bases identical to TRBD2. The CDR3 sequence is 13 residues long. The V and J ends lost 5 bases and 5 bases, in that order; junction bases with no gene match: 2. The germline V gene has CDR1 KGHDR and CDR2 SFDVKD. The CDR3 DNA reads as TGTGCCACCAGTGTGGGAGGGAACAATGAGCAGTTCTTC. Translated: CATSVGGNNEQFF.

This clonotype has ten or more counts. The rearrangement joins TRBV6-2 or TRBV6-3 to TRBJ2-5, with D uncertain. The length of the CDR3 is 11 residues. Per germline, CDR1 MNHEY and CDR2 SVGEGT. The V end was cut by 4 bases, the J end by 5 bases, with 5 bases between. CDR3 loop: CASSSPETQYF. In nucleotides, the CDR3 is TGTGCCAGCAGTTCTCCCGAGACCCAGTACTTC.

This clonotype appeared many times. The chain combines TRBV5-1 with TRBJ2-7; 10 bases match TRBD1. CDR3 length equals 14 residues. V lost 6 bases, J lost 2 bases, and 5 bases stayed unmatched. From germline, CDR1 is SGHRS and CDR2 YFSETQ. CDR3 residues: CASKTGTGAYEQYF. CDR3 in DNA: TGCGCCAGCAAAACCGGGACAGGGGCCTACGAGCAGTACTTC.

As concerns this clonotype: A clone one base away is much larger, so this may be a read error. This rearrangement joins TRBV12-3 or TRBV12-4 to TRBJ1-5, with D unresolved. This CDR3 region has 14 residues. The CDR3 DNA reads TGTGCCAGCAGTTTCGCCACCCGGAATCAGCCCCACCATTTT. It specifies CASSFATRNQPHHF.

The chain is built from TRBV7-9 and TRBJ2-7, with 7 nucleotides matching TRBD1. The CDR3 runs to 14 residues. V trimming: 4 bases; J trimming: 4 bases; junction bases outside the gene matches: 7. The germline CDR1 and CDR2 sequences are SEHNR and FQNEAQ (reference sequence). CDR3 DNA sequence: TGTGCCAGCAGCTGGGAGACAGGGCCTTACGAGCAGTACTTC. Translated: CASSWETGPYEQYF.

This clonotype occurred many times. This rearrangement joins TRBV6-5 to TRBJ1-6; no reliable D call. Germline V gives CDR1 MNHEY, CDR2 SVGAGI. The CDR3 consists of 17 residues. V was trimmed by 4 bases and J by 0 bases, leaving 13 bases between them. CDR3 sequence: CASSSKIGGSYNSPLHF. The DNA for the CDR3 is TGTGCCAGCAGTTCCAAGATCGGCGGCTCCTATAATTCACCCCTCCACTTT.

Concerning this clonotype itself: A much larger clone lies one base from this, so it may be a read error. The rearrangement uses TRBV19 and TRBJ1-2; 7 bases line up with TRBD1. Trimming removed 4 bases from V and 4 bases from J; junction bases left unmatched: 3. The germline CDR1 and CDR2 sequences are LNHDA and SQIVND (reference sequence). This CDR3 region has 13 residues. CDR3 residues: CASSSTGVYGYTF. In DNA form, the CDR3 reads TGTGCCAGTAGTAGCACAGGGGTCTATGGCTACACCTTC.

This clonotype was seen at least ten times. The gene calls are TRBV4-2 and TRBJ2-7; no clear D. The CDR3 consists of 15 residues. Germline V gene lookup returns CDR1 LGHNA and CDR2 YNFKEQ. Trimming stripped 5 bases from V and 3 bases from J, with 17 bases between. CDR3 region: CASSSSGNSLYEQYF. The CDR3 coding sequence is TGTGCCAGCAGCTCATCTGGAAACAGCCTCTACGAGCAGTACTTC.

This clonotype was recorded many times. The chain joins TRBV4-3 to TRBJ2-1; maybe TRBD2 (5 bases). The CDR3 loop spans 14 amino acids. The V gene's germline CDR1 is LGHNA and CDR2 YSLEER. V shed 2 bases and J shed 5 bases, with 10 bases lying between them. The CDR3 coding sequence is TGCGCCAGCAGCCAACTGAGGAGGAACAATGAGCAGTTCTTC. Its translation is CASSQLRRNNEQFF.

This clonotype was detected ten times or more. The chain links TRBV7-6 to TRBJ2-7; D remains ambiguous. V was trimmed by 5 bases and J by 0 bases, leaving 17 bases between them. The CDR3 has 16 residues. Germline values: CDR1 SGHVS, CDR2 FNYEAQ. CDR3 in amino acids: CASSPTGFQSSYEQYF. The CDR3 nucleotides read TGTGCCAGCAGCCCCACCGGGTTCCAAAGCTCCTACGAGCAGTACTTC.

This clonotype has ten or more counts. One junction end does not reproduce the germline sequence, and a read error may be involved. This rearrangement joins TRBV7-7 to TRBJ2-1; D is possibly TRBD2 (6 bases). Germline V gene data show CDR1 as SSHAT and CDR2 as FNYEAQ (reference sequence). The CDR3 has 15 residues. CDR3 amino acids: CASSLSAGSYNEQFF. The CDR3 coding sequence is TGTGCTAGCAGCTTATCAGCGGGCTCCTACAATGAGCAGTTCTTC.

This clonotype was counted many times. V gene TRBV12-3 or TRBV12-4 combines with J gene TRBJ2-1; D may correspond to TRBD1 or TRBD2 (5 bases each). The CDR3 spans 18 residues. V shed 2 bases and J shed 4 bases, with 21 bases lying between them. CDR3 sequence (DNA): TGTGCCAGCAGTTTACCCCCCGGGACCAGAAGCCCTTACAATGAGCAGTTCTTC. This gives the protein CASSLPPGTRSPYNEQFF.

Ten or more counts support this clonotype. This rearrangement joins TRBV7-2 to TRBJ2-1, with 7 bases identical to TRBD1. Unmatched junction bases numbered 3, after V lost 3 bases and J lost 7 bases. Germline values: CDR1 SGHTA, CDR2 FQGNSA. The CDR3 length is 13 residues. The CDR3 DNA reads as TGTGCCAGCAGCTTGTCAGGGGGAAATGAGCAGTTCTTC. Translated, it gives CASSLSGGNEQFF.

This clonotype was seen at least ten times. The chain has TRBV7-9 and TRBJ2-2; no definite D call. In germline, CDR1 is SEHNR, CDR2 FQNEAQ (reference sequence). The V gene lost 5 bases and the J gene lost 8 bases, with 15 bases spanning the gap. The CDR3 is made up of 14 amino acids. CDR3 region: CASSLQPEAGELFF. The CDR3 nucleotides read TGTGCCAGCAGCCTTCAACCCGAAGCGGGGGAGCTGTTTTTT.

This clonotype came up many times. The chain couples TRBV10-3 to TRBJ1-5, with 11 bases fitting TRBD1. V lost 4 bases and J lost 5; bases outside the gene matches: 1. Germline-derived CDR1 and CDR2 are ENHRY and SYGVKD. The CDR3 is 14 residues long. CDR3 coding DNA: TGTGCCATCAGTGGGGGACAGGGGGATCAGCCCCAGCATTTT. Translation: CAISGGQGDQPQHF.

This clonotype was seen at least ten times. Written as DNA, the CDR3 is TGTGCCAGCACCCAGGACAGGGACTACGAGCAGTACTTC. This codes for CASTQDRDYEQYF. The chain links TRBV12-3 or TRBV12-4 to TRBJ2-7; TRBD1 matches at 8 bases. Losses at the gene ends were 7 bases for V and 3 bases for J; bases not matched to a gene: 5. CDR3 length: 13 amino acids.

This clonotype has at least ten counts. The chain employs TRBV28 and TRBJ1-3; no definite D call. V lost 4 bases, J lost 0 bases, and 28 bases lay in between. CDR3 size: 21 residues. Germline CDR1 reads MDHEN; CDR2 reads SYDVKM. The CDR3 sequence is CASSSRRRERSGLSSGNTIYF. CDR3 nucleotides: TGTGCCAGCAGTTCGCGCAGAAGGGAACGATCAGGTCTGAGCTCTGGAAACACCATATATTTT.